These T cell receptor beta chains were read from a single sample in a study of immune heterogeneity within non-small cell lung tumors. TCRdb used MiXCR to reprocess the multiplex PCR reads, holding one entry per CDR3 protein. Among approximately 12,000 distinct CDR3 sequences listed, around a fifth were seen once. Sequenced: lung tumor tissue. The receptors derive from a man aged 55 to 70 with non-small cell lung cancer. Both conserved end residues are part of each CDR3. The D gene is left open where the match is weak. Expanded clones are given a class, and other clones once, few, many or no size at all.

V,J,D,size,CDR3,DNA
TRBV10-3,TRBJ1-2,-,-,CAISESLRNYGYTF,TGTGCCATCAGTGAGTCTCTGCGGAACTATGGCTACACCTTC
TRBV24-1,TRBJ2-1,TRBD2,medium-sized,CATSDPGTSGSYIDEQFF,TGTGCCACCAGTGACCCCGGGACTAGCGGGAGTTACATCGATGAGCAGTTCTTC
TRBV7-9,TRBJ2-5,-,-,CASSLQGFEETQYF,TGTGCCAGCAGCTTGCAGGGGTTCGAGGAGACCCAGTACTTC
TRBV2,TRBJ2-7,-,-,CASRDTPGSVYEQYF,TGTGCCAGCAGAGACACCCCCGGATCCGTCTACGAGCAGTACTTC
TRBV20-1,TRBJ2-1,TRBD2,medium-sized,CSARLPSGIPYNEQFF,TGCAGTGCTAGATTGCCTAGCGGGATACCCTACAATGAGCAGTTCTTC
TRBV2,TRBJ1-5,TRBD1,many,CASSRQGLGQPQHF,TGTGCCAGCAGTAGACAGGGGCTCGGTCAGCCCCAGCATTTT
TRBV28,TRBJ1-5,-,-,CASSPQVSNQPQHF,TGTGCCAGCAGTCCCCAAGTTAGCAATCAGCCCCAGCATTTT
TRBV12-3/TRBV12-4,TRBJ1-6,-,many,CASRQGLDSPLHF,TGTGCCAGCAGACAGGGATTGGATTCACCCCTCCACTTT
TRBV28,TRBJ2-7,TRBD2,medium-sized,CASSLPSGSGEQYF,TGTGCCAGCAGTTTGCCTAGCGGGAGTGGCGAGCAGTACTTC
TRBV18,TRBJ2-2,-,many,CASSLVRESKAGELFF,TGTGCCAGCTCACTCGTCCGGGAGAGCAAGGCCGGGGAGCTGTTTTTT
TRBV5-1,TRBJ1-6,-,medium-sized,CASSSGPGQPNSPLHF,TGCGCCAGCAGCTCAGGCCCAGGACAGCCTAATTCACCCCTCCACTTT
TRBV27,TRBJ1-2,-,medium-sized,CASSLTGNYGYTF,TGTGCCAGCAGTCTTACAGGAAACTATGGCTACACCTTC
TRBV7-9,TRBJ2-7,TRBD1,medium-sized,CASETGISYEQYF,TGTGCCAGCGAGACAGGGATCTCCTACGAGCAGTACTTC
TRBV6-1,TRBJ1-1,-,many,CASSERRGDAFF,TGTGCCAGCAGTGAGAGGAGAGGGGACGCTTTCTTT
TRBV9,TRBJ2-7,TRBD2,many,CASSGTSGSYEQYF,TGTGCCAGCAGCGGGACTAGCGGCTCCTACGAGCAGTACTTC
TRBV11-2,TRBJ2-1,TRBD2,-,CASSLRLGLAGGPDNEQFF,TGTGCCAGCAGCTTGAGGCTGGGACTAGCGGGAGGGCCGGACAATGAGCAGTTCTTC
TRBV11-3,TRBJ2-7,TRBD2,few,CASSLRHTSGRREQYF,TGTGCCAGCAGCCTTCGCCACACTAGCGGGAGACGCGAGCAGTACTTC
TRBV30,TRBJ2-7,TRBD2,medium-sized,CAYNRDYSYEQYF,TGTGCCTACAACCGGGACTATTCCTACGAGCAGTACTTC
TRBV27,TRBJ1-1,-,many,CASSARVGGGSNEAFF,TGTGCCAGCAGTGCACGAGTTGGGGGCGGGTCTAATGAAGCTTTCTTT
TRBV5-1,TRBJ2-2,-,few,CASSLAPWERTGELFF,TGCGCCAGCAGCCTCGCTCCGTGGGAGCGCACCGGGGAGCTGTTTTTT
TRBV20-1,TRBJ2-7,-,-,CSATPGLQNYEQYF,TGCAGTGCGACGCCGGGACTCCAAAACTACGAGCAGTACTTC
TRBV2,TRBJ2-7,-,medium-sized,CASSEQGGPYEQYF,TGTGCCAGCAGTGAACAGGGGGGGCCTTACGAGCAGTACTTC
TRBV16,TRBJ1-1,-,once,CASSQYTGADTEAFF,TGTGCCAGCAGCCAATATACGGGGGCGGACACTGAAGCTTTCTTT
TRBV12-3/TRBV12-4,TRBJ1-3,TRBD1,medium-sized,CASSFMTGAGNTIYF,TGTGCCAGCAGTTTCATGACAGGGGCTGGAAACACCATATATTTT
TRBV24-1,TRBJ2-5,TRBD2,few,CATSDMVAGAQETQYF,TGTGCCACCAGTGATATGGTAGCGGGAGCACAAGAGACCCAGTACTTC
TRBV29-1,TRBJ2-2,TRBD1,many,CSAGTGMYGELFF,TGCAGCGCCGGGACAGGGATGTACGGGGAGCTGTTTTTT
TRBV5-1,TRBJ2-4,TRBD1,-,CASSLGGDQGEIMAKNIQYF,TGCGCCAGCAGCTTGGGAGGGGACCAGGGGGAGATTATGGCCAAAAACATTCAGTACTTC
TRBV19,TRBJ2-7,TRBD2,medium-sized,CASSASGRVSYEQYF,TGTGCCAGTAGTGCTAGCGGGAGGGTGTCCTACGAGCAGTACTTC